The 32 T cell receptor beta chains below were found in one sample sequenced in a study of CD8 T cells in ankylosing spondylitis. TCRdb reprocessed the 5' RACE reads via MiXCR and lists one record per CDR3 protein. The table shows around 540,000 distinct CDR3 sequences, with about an eighth occurring only once. Study-level results: Seven or eight highly homologous variants made up a TCR beta motif, and this motif appeared characteristic of ankylosing spondylitis blood.

Their antigens are not known. Specimen: blood, either unsorted or a sorted T cell fraction (not recorded which). These receptors were collected from a male donor with ankylosing spondylitis.

This clonotype was seen only a few times. V gene TRBV20-1 combines with J gene TRBJ1-4; D possibly corresponds to TRBD1 (5 bases). V was shortened by 5 bases and J by 5 bases, with 15 bases between the two germline ends. Germline loops: CDR1 DFQATT, CDR2 SNEGSKA (reference sequence). This CDR3 has 14 amino acids. CDR3 sequence reads: CSALNRDGNEKLFF. The DNA of the CDR3 is TGCAGTGCTCTTAACCGGGACGGGAATGAAAAACTGTTTTTT.

Only a few counts were recorded for this clonotype. The J gene is TRBJ2-2, the V gene TRBV5-1; maybe TRBD1 (5 bases). Germline V lookup: CDR1 SGHRS, CDR2 YFSETQ. V was trimmed by 9 bases and J by 1 base, leaving 7 bases between them. The CDR3 extends over 12 amino acids. This CDR3 reads CATGQNTGELFF. CDR3 coding DNA: TGCGCCACCGGACAGAACACCGGGGAGCTGTTTTTT. Looking up the rest from reference TRBV5-1 and TRBJ2-2 gives the full variable domain: KAGVTQTPRYLIKTRGQQVTLSCSPISGHRSVSWYQQTPGQGLQFLFEYFSETQRNKGNFPGRFSGRQFSNSRSEMNVSTLELGDSALYLCATGQNTGELFFGEGSRLTVL.

This clonotype came up a few times. The gene calls are TRBV20-1 and TRBJ1-2; a possible D gene is TRBD1 (6 bases). V was cut by 6 bases and J by 7 bases, with 15 bases left in between. The CDR3 sequence is 12 residues long. CDR1 is DFQATT and CDR2 is SNEGSKA in the germline V gene (reference sequence). The CDR3 region has the DNA TGCAGTGCCCTGACAGGAAAGGGTGGCTACACCTTC. Translated: CSALTGKGGYTF.

This clonotype was seen repeatedly, ten times or more. The CDR3 is CASSEATDTQYF. The CDR3 nucleotides read TGTGCCAGCAGTGAAGCTACAGATACGCAGTATTTT. The chain uses TRBV2 and TRBJ2-3; D gene uncertain. The V and J ends lost 0 bases and 3 bases respectively, with 1 base between them. The CDR3 totals 12 residues. Germline CDR1 is SNHLY and CDR2 is FYNNEI.

This clonotype was seen repeatedly, ten times or more. The V call is TRBV7-9, the J call TRBJ2-2; possibly TRBD2 for D (5 bases). CDR3 length equals 15 residues. Germline assignment: CDR1 SEHNR and CDR2 FQNEAQ (reference sequence). Trimming took off 1 base at V and 5 bases at J, with 11 bases between the two ends. CDR3: CASSLVDQRTGELFF. CDR3 nucleotides: TGTGCCAGCAGCTTAGTCGACCAGCGGACCGGGGAGCTGTTTTTT.

This clonotype was counted only a few times. The chain uses TRBV9 and TRBJ2-6, with 9 bases matching TRBD1. The length of the CDR3 is 18 residues. The J segment lost 0 bases and the V segment lost 3 bases, leaving 7 bases of the junction unmatched. CDR1 is SGDLS, CDR2 YYNGEE, per germline. The chain's CDR3 is CASSGRQGVSSGANVLTF. The CDR3 DNA sequence: TGTGCCAGCAGCGGAAGACAGGGGGTTAGCTCTGGGGCCAACGTCCTGACTTTC.

The chain carries TRBV3-1 and TRBJ1-5; D unresolved. V lost 4 bases and J lost 6, with 10 bases in between. Germline assignment: CDR1 LGHDT and CDR2 YNNKEL (reference sequence). The CDR3 totals 13 residues. CDR3 loop: CASSPAGVQPQHF. The CDR3 DNA sequence: TGTGCCAGCAGCCCAGCGGGTGTTCAGCCCCAGCATTTT. Filled out from reference TRBV3-1 and TRBJ1-5, the complete variable domain reads DTAVSQTPKYLVTQMGNDKSIKCEQNLGHDTMYWYKQDSKKFLKIMFSYNNKELIINETVPNRFSPKSPDKAHLNLHINSLELGDSAVYFCASSPAGVQPQHFGDGTRLSIL.

This clonotype was observed many times. The chain links TRBV5-1 to TRBJ2-1; D not resolved. CDR3 size: 15 residues. The germline gives CDR1 SGHRS, CDR2 YFSETQ. V gave up 1 base and J gave up 2 bases, with 10 bases separating them. CDR3 region: CASSLLRDAYNEQFF. The CDR3, as DNA: TGCGCCAGCAGCTTGTTAAGGGATGCCTACAATGAGCAGTTCTTC.

This clonotype turned up a few times. This rearrangement joins TRBV12-3 or TRBV12-4 to TRBJ2-5; D may be TRBD1 or TRBD2 (5 bases each). The CDR3 covers 14 residues. V dropped 3 bases and J dropped 3 bases, with 11 bases sitting between them. The CDR3 spells CASSFTGPEETQYF. The CDR3, as DNA: TGTGCCAGCAGTTTTACGGGACCCGAAGAGACCCAGTACTTC.

This clonotype was observed a handful of times. This chain uses TRBV29-1 with TRBJ2-1; 15 nucleotides align to TRBD2. The V segment lost 7 bases and the J segment 3 bases; nucleotides outside the gene matches: 10. The CDR3 spans 17 residues. The V gene's germline CDR1 is SQVTM and CDR2 ANQGSEA. The CDR3 DNA reads TGCAGCGGGCGCGGGACTAGCGGGAGGATCGACTACAATGAGCAGTTCTTC. Amino acid sequence: CSGRGTSGRIDYNEQFF.

Note on this clonotype: A read error may produce the germline difference seen at one junction end. The chain uses TRBV2 and TRBJ2-1; a weak D match, TRBD2 (5 bases). Germline CDR1 and CDR2: SNHLY and FYNNEI. The CDR3 spans 10 residues. The CDR3 DNA is TGTGCCAGCAGTGGGCCTAGCACGATCTTC. It yields the protein CASSGPSTIF.

In its sample, this clonotype was seen many times. The chain has TRBV6-1 and TRBJ2-3, with no clear D. The V and J ends lost 5 bases and 0 bases respectively, with 12 bases between them. Germline CDR1 MNHNS, CDR2 SASEGT. This CDR3 spans 15 amino acids. This CDR3 reads CASSTHSLSTDTQYF. The CDR3 DNA sequence: TGTGCCAGCAGTACCCATTCTCTGAGCACAGATACGCAGTATTTT.

This clonotype appeared a few times. V gene TRBV6-6 combines with J gene TRBJ2-3, with 9 bases fitting TRBD2. Germline values: CDR1 MNHNY, CDR2 SVGAGI (reference sequence). After removal of 2 bases from V and 13 bases from J, the junction contained 7 bases not matched to a gene. This CDR3 region has 13 residues. This CDR3 reads CASSYAIAGAEYF. CDR3 bases: TGTGCCAGCAGTTACGCAATAGCGGGAGCGGAGTATTTT.

The chain recombines TRBV29-1 with TRBJ2-3; 10 nucleotides line up with TRBD2. With 1 base clipped from V and 4 bases from J, the junction kept 8 bases outside the gene matches. Germline lookup yields CDR1 SQVTM and CDR2 ANQGSEA. CDR3 length: 16 residues. CDR3: CSVEGASGRAADTQYF. The CDR3 region has the DNA TGCAGCGTTGAAGGGGCCAGCGGGAGGGCCGCAGATACGCAGTATTTT.

This clonotype was counted many times. The V and J genes are TRBV7-2 and TRBJ2-3; D ambiguous. The CDR3 extends over 14 amino acids. Germline V gene sequence: CDR1 SGHTA, CDR2 FQGNSA. Trimming stripped 1 base from V and 2 bases from J, with 7 bases between. The CDR3 region has the DNA TGTGCCAGCAGCTTAGGAGAAGCCACAGATACGCAGTATTTT. Its translation: CASSLGEATDTQYF.

The chain links TRBV20-1 to TRBJ1-5; TRBD1 might be the D (5 bases). Per the germline V gene, CDR1 is DFQATT and CDR2 is SNEGSKA (reference sequence). This CDR3 is 14 amino acids long. The V gene lost 4 bases and the J gene lost 4 bases, with 14 bases spanning the gap. As DNA, the CDR3 is TGCAGTGCTACGGGGACGCAAGTTAATCAGCCCCAGCATTTT. Residues: CSATGTQVNQPQHF.

The CDR3 sequence is CASSAQGEWSEQFF. Here the CDR3 DNA reads TGTGCCAGCAGCGCACAGGGGGAGTGGAGTGAGCAGTTCTTC. V and J are TRBV14 and TRBJ2-1, with TRBD1 matching 8 bases. This CDR3 has 14 amino acids. From germline, CDR1 is SGHDN and CDR2 FVKESK. After removal of 5 bases from V and 9 bases from J, the junction contained 9 bases not matched to a gene.

In this sample, this clonotype turned up a few times. This sequence joins TRBV7-8 and TRBJ1-3; D is possibly TRBD1 (5 bases). The CDR3 contains 16 residues. V shed 5 bases and J shed 4 bases, with 18 bases lying between them. CDR1 and CDR2 (germline): SGHVS, FQNEAQ. In nucleotides, the CDR3 is TGTGCCAGCAGCCCAAACGGCAGGGTCGCCGGAAACACCATATATTTT. Its protein product is CASSPNGRVAGNTIYF.

The J gene is TRBJ1-1, the V gene TRBV5-6; the D is unclear. Germline CDR1 is SGHDT and CDR2 is YYEEEE. The ends were cut back, 0 bases at V and 0 bases at J, with 12 bases in the middle. The CDR3 runs to 16 residues. The CDR3 loop reads CASSLVGLRLNTEAFF. CDR3 bases: TGTGCCAGCAGCTTGGTCGGTTTGCGACTGAACACTGAAGCTTTCTTT.

V gene TRBV20-1 combines with J gene TRBJ2-7, with 7 bases matching TRBD1. With V trimmed by 5 bases and J by 1 base, 17 bases remained unmatched. This CDR3 spans 17 amino acids. Germline assignment: CDR1 DFQATT and CDR2 SNEGSKA (reference sequence). CDR3 region: CSASNLRGLALSYEQYF. DNA of the CDR3: TGCAGTGCTTCGAACTTGAGGGGGCTTGCCCTATCCTACGAGCAGTACTTC.

V gene TRBV2 combines with J gene TRBJ2-7; 12 bases are shared with TRBD1. The length of the CDR3 is 14 residues. V shed 6 bases, J shed 4 bases, and the junction held 4 bases outside the gene matches. Germline V gene sequence: CDR1 SNHLY, CDR2 FYNNEI. As DNA, the CDR3 is TGTGCCAGCAGGGGACAGGGGGCTGTTTACGAGCAGTACTTC. Translating gives CASRGQGAVYEQYF.

The rearrangement uses TRBV6-1 and TRBJ2-3, with a tentative D call TRBD2 (6 bases). This CDR3 has 14 residues. Germline values: CDR1 MNHNS, CDR2 SASEGT. Deletions cut 8 bases from V and 4 bases from J, with 16 bases between. CDR3 bases: TGTGCCAGCGCACTAGCTGGGGGAGCAGATACGCAGTATTTT. Its protein is CASALAGGADTQYF.

This clonotype was counted only a few times. The chain couples TRBV6-1 to TRBJ2-7; 10 bases are a match to TRBD2. Germline assignment: CDR1 MNHNS and CDR2 SASEGT. The CDR3 consists of 14 residues. V shed 6 bases and J 9 bases; nucleotides not matched to a gene: 11. The CDR3 nucleotides are TGTGCCAGCAGCGAAACCGGGACTAGCGTGTGGCAGTACTTC. As protein: CASSETGTSVWQYF.

The chain is built from TRBV7-9 and TRBJ2-5; D ambiguous. The germline V gene encodes CDR1 SEHNR and CDR2 FQNEAQ (reference sequence). With 2 bases removed from V and 5 bases from J, the gap between germline ends came to 12 bases. CDR3 size: 14 residues. The CDR3 DNA reads TGTGCCAGCAGCTTATACCTGGATAGGGAGACCCAGTACTTC. It yields the protein CASSLYLDRETQYF.

This clonotype was seen a handful of times. The V and J genes are TRBV6-6 and TRBJ1-1, with TRBD1 matching 7 bases. V lost 5 bases to trimming and J lost 5 bases; unmatched junction nucleotides: 2. Germline-derived CDR1 and CDR2 are MNHNY and SVGAGI (reference sequence). This CDR3 comprises 12 residues. CDR3 protein: CASSTGATEAFF. The DNA of the CDR3 is TGTGCCAGCAGTACAGGGGCAACTGAAGCTTTCTTT.

This clonotype was seen at least ten times. V usage is TRBV20-1 and J usage is TRBJ2-2; 10 bases map to TRBD2. The CDR3 runs to 15 residues. The ends lost 1 base at V and 3 bases at J; junction bases unmatched: 2. CDR1 DFQATT and CDR2 SNEGSKA come from the germline V gene (reference sequence). The CDR3 loop is CSARALAGDTGELFF. As DNA, the CDR3 is TGCAGTGCTAGAGCTCTAGCGGGAGACACCGGGGAGCTGTTTTTT.

In DNA form, the CDR3 reads TGCGCCAGCAGACCGGACAGCCCCGGGGCCAACGTCCTGACTTTC. Residues: CASRPDSPGANVLTF. The chain combines TRBV5-1 with TRBJ2-6; a possible D gene is TRBD1 (6 bases). The CDR3 spans 15 residues. CDR1 and CDR2 from the germline V gene are SGHRS and YFSETQ. Deletions cut 5 bases from V and 4 bases from J, with 13 bases between.

This chain uses TRBV10-1 with TRBJ1-1; D is unclear. CDR1 WNHNN and CDR2 SYGVQD come from the germline V gene (reference sequence). This CDR3 has 14 amino acids. The V end lost 0 bases, the J end lost 4 bases, and 9 bases lay between the germline ends. CDR3 residues: CASSESVGSTEAFF. The CDR3 bases are TGCGCCAGCAGTGAGTCTGTCGGGAGCACTGAAGCTTTCTTT.

The chain carries TRBV24-1 and TRBJ2-1, with TRBD2 matching over 7 bases. The germline gives CDR1 KGHDR, CDR2 SFDVKD. V gave up 1 base and J gave up 1 base; unmatched junction bases: 3. The CDR3 contains 16 residues. CDR3 sequence reads: CATSDFEGGSYNEQFF. The CDR3, as DNA: TGTGCCACCAGTGATTTCGAGGGAGGGTCCTACAATGAGCAGTTCTTC.

In its sample, this clonotype was seen a few times. The chain has TRBV14 and TRBJ2-1; maybe TRBD1 (5 bases). V was clipped by 6 bases and J by 0 bases, with 12 bases between them. CDR3 size: 15 residues. Germline-derived CDR1 and CDR2 are SGHDN and FVKESK. CDR3: CASSRQTSSYNEQFF. CDR3 DNA: TGTGCCAGCAGTCGACAGACAAGCTCCTACAATGAGCAGTTCTTC.

This clonotype was detected only a few times. The genes are TRBV29-1 and TRBJ2-2; maybe TRBD1 (6 bases). The V gene lost 4 bases and the J gene lost 3 bases, with 12 bases spanning the gap. The CDR3 contains 14 residues. Per the germline V gene, CDR1 is SQVTM and CDR2 is ANQGSEA. The CDR3 is CSVGRTADTGELFF. CDR3 nucleotides: TGCAGCGTTGGAAGGACAGCGGACACCGGGGAGCTGTTTTTT.

V usage is TRBV11-1 and J usage is TRBJ2-5, with TRBD2 matching 8 bases. Per the germline V gene, CDR1 is SGHAT and CDR2 is FQDESV (reference sequence). Germline trimming cut 5 bases from V and 2 bases from J; bases unmatched to any gene: 7. This CDR3 has 15 residues. Here the CDR3 DNA reads TGTGCCAGCAGCGGGAGCGGGAGATTACAAGAGACCCAGTACTTC. This translates into CASSGSGRLQETQYF.